The 17 T cell receptor beta chains presented below share a single source sample, sequenced in a study of blood T cell repertoires in COVID-19. The assay was immunoSEQ multiplex PCR, and TCRdb's table has in-frame clones only and misses some. The data contain approximately 350,000 clones, around 91% of them seen just once; the ten biggest clones take up approximately 1%. Sequenced input: PBMCs or T cells enriched from blood (not recorded which). These receptors all come from a man in his late teens or twenties who had recovered from COVID-19.

The chain links TRBV29-1 to TRBJ2-1; 7 nucleotides line up with TRBD2. The trim removed 4 bases at V and 3 bases at J, leaving 3 bases unmatched. The CDR3 covers 13 residues. Germline V lookup: CDR1 SQVTM, CDR2 ANQGSEA. The chain's CDR3 is CSVVLADYNEQFF. Written as DNA, the CDR3 is TGCAGCGTTGTGCTAGCGGACTACAATGAGCAGTTCTTC.

This clone was recorded only once. This sequence joins TRBV30 and TRBJ1-1; maybe TRBD1 (6 bases). Looked up from germline, CDR1 is GTSNPN and CDR2 is SVGIG (reference sequence). This CDR3 spans 14 amino acids. V was shortened by 5 bases and J by 4 bases, with 17 bases between the two germline ends. In nucleotides, the CDR3 is TGTGCCTGGGCAGCACAGACAGGTGGCACTGAAGCTTTCTTT. Encoded protein: CAWAAQTGGTEAFF.

The chain couples TRBV25-1 to TRBJ2-4; D remains ambiguous. V gave up 4 bases and J gave up 7 bases, with 11 bases separating them. The CDR3 is made up of 13 amino acids. From germline, CDR1 is MGHDK and CDR2 SYGVNS. The CDR3 nucleotides read TGTGCCAGCAGTGGAGACCTGAGGAACATTCAGTACTTC. This codes for CASSGDLRNIQYF.

The chain carries TRBV7-2 and TRBJ2-7, with 12 bases fitting TRBD2. The CDR3 is 16 amino acids. CDR1 is SGHTA, CDR2 FQGNSA, per germline. Trimming cost V 1 base and J 4 bases; bases outside gene matches: 5. The CDR3 sequence is CASSLDPSGRAYEQYF. The CDR3 coding sequence is TGTGCCAGCAGCTTAGATCCTAGCGGGAGGGCTTACGAGCAGTACTTC.

The V and J genes are TRBV28 and TRBJ2-1; 7 bases fit TRBD2. Losses at the gene ends were 8 bases for V and 2 bases for J; bases not matched to a gene: 6. Germline CDR1 reads MDHEN; CDR2 reads SYDVKM. CDR3 size: 14 residues. As DNA, the CDR3 is TGTGCCAGCGCTTCGACTAGCACCTACAATGAGCAGTTCTTC. This gives the protein CASASTSTYNEQFF.

The chain employs TRBV30 and TRBJ2-3; D might be TRBD1 or TRBD2, each matching 9 bases. In germline, CDR1 is GTSNPN, CDR2 SVGIG (reference sequence). The ends were cut back, 2 bases at V and 4 bases at J, with 37 bases in the middle. This CDR3 is built from 22 residues. For the CDR3, the DNA is TGTGCCTGGAGTTTCCCCAGCCGGGACAGGGTATCCGCGGGAGGGTTTCCAGATACGCAGTATTTT. Translating gives CAWSFPSRDRVSAGGFPDTQYF.

The chain joins TRBV12-3 or TRBV12-4 to TRBJ1-2, with D perhaps matching TRBD1 (5 bases). With 3 bases removed from V and 4 bases from J, the gap between germline ends came to 9 bases. This CDR3 contains 13 residues. In DNA form, the CDR3 reads TGTGCCAGCAGTTTGGGGGGAAGCTATGGCTACACCTTC. Translating it yields CASSLGGSYGYTF.

CDR3 sequence: CASSKPSGRNEQFF. CDR3 coding DNA: TGTGCCAGCAGTAAACCTAGCGGGAGGAATGAGCAGTTCTTC. This chain connects TRBV6-6 to TRBJ2-1, with 11 nucleotides matching TRBD2. The trim removed 5 bases at V and 7 bases at J, leaving 4 bases unmatched. Germline loops: CDR1 MNHNY, CDR2 SVGAGI (reference sequence). This CDR3 has 14 residues.

This clone is a singleton in its sample. This sequence joins TRBV3-1 (or the pseudogene TRBV3-2) and TRBJ2-7; possibly TRBD2 for D (5 bases). CDR3 length: 13 amino acids. Germline values: CDR1 LGHDT, CDR2 YNNKEL (reference sequence). V lost 6 bases to trimming and J lost 4 bases, with 13 bases between them. This CDR3 reads CASSLSGPYEQYF. The CDR3 DNA reads as TGTGCCAGCAGTCTGAGCGGACCTTACGAGCAGTACTTC.

The chain has TRBV3-1 (or the pseudogene TRBV3-2) and TRBJ2-6; maybe TRBD1 (6 bases). Trimming removed 3 bases at V and 0 bases at J, with 15 bases between. The CDR3 length is 18 residues. Germline values: CDR1 LGHDT, CDR2 YNNKEL (reference sequence). The CDR3 region is CASSHGQYLTSGANVLTF. The CDR3 DNA follows: TGTGCCAGCAGCCATGGACAGTATTTGACCTCTGGGGCCAACGTCCTGACTTTC.

V is TRBV19 and J is TRBJ1-5, with D unclear. Germline V CDR1 and CDR2: LNHDA, SQIVND (reference sequence). The CDR3 runs to 18 residues. The germline V and J ends were trimmed by 7 bases and 4 bases, with 26 bases remaining between them. CDR3 sequence: CASMFRDSGTLRNQPQHF. CDR3 DNA sequence: TGTGCCAGTATGTTCCGCGACTCCGGTACGTTGAGGAATCAGCCCCAGCATTTT.

The chain joins TRBV2 to TRBJ1-4, with 7 bases aligning to TRBD1. CDR3 length: 14 residues. Germline CDR1 SNHLY, CDR2 FYNNEI. V lost 5 bases to trimming and J lost 5 bases; unmatched junction nucleotides: 5. The CDR3 nucleotides are TGTGCCAGCAGTAGGGAGACAGGGAATGAAAAACTGTTTTTT. Encoded protein: CASSRETGNEKLFF.

The rearrangement uses TRBV7-9 and TRBJ1-2; D ambiguous. Germline V gene sequence: CDR1 SEHNR, CDR2 FQNEAQ (reference sequence). V dropped 0 bases and J dropped 3 bases, with 5 bases sitting between them. The CDR3 runs to 13 residues. CDR3 residues: CASSLAGDYGYTF. The CDR3 DNA reads TGTGCCAGCAGCTTAGCCGGGGACTATGGCTACACCTTC.

This clone was seen just once. The chain uses TRBV4-2 and TRBJ2-7, with 12 positions matching TRBD2. Germline V lookup: CDR1 LGHNA, CDR2 YNFKEQ. With V trimmed by 0 bases and J by 2 bases, 20 bases remained unmatched. CDR3 length: 22 amino acids. The CDR3 spells CASSQDLRLAGGQPRGTYEQYF. DNA for the CDR3: TGTGCCAGCAGCCAAGATCTTCGGCTAGCGGGAGGGCAACCAAGGGGAACCTACGAGCAGTACTTC.

The chain joins TRBV25-1 to TRBJ2-1; 9 bases are a match to TRBD2. Germline V gene data show CDR1 as MGHDK and CDR2 as SYGVNS. CDR3 size: 15 residues. V gave up 5 bases and J gave up 6 bases; unmatched junction bases: 8. CDR3 coding DNA: TGTGCCAGCAGTTTAGCGGGAGACCAGTCCAATGAGCAGTTCTTC. Translation: CASSLAGDQSNEQFF.

V and J are TRBV20-1 and TRBJ2-3, with 15 bases that match TRBD2. The V gene's germline CDR1 is DFQATT and CDR2 SNEGSKA (reference sequence). The J segment lost 5 bases and the V segment lost 3 bases, leaving 6 bases of the junction unmatched. The CDR3 runs to 16 residues. The CDR3 DNA follows: TGCAGTGCTAGTGGGACTAGCGGGGGGTTGGTAGATACGCAGTATTTT. Its translation: CSASGTSGGLVDTQYF.

The gene calls are TRBV2 and TRBJ2-1; 11 bases agree with TRBD2. Germline V gives CDR1 SNHLY, CDR2 FYNNEI. V lost 10 bases to trimming and J lost 9 bases; unmatched junction nucleotides: 14. This CDR3 has 15 amino acids. The CDR3 is CATLESTSGTAEQFF. The CDR3 DNA is TGTGCCACCTTGGAGTCGACTAGCGGGACGGCTGAGCAGTTCTTC.